Included here is one TCR beta chain sequence, with context. These data come from a study of PD-L1 blockade in urothelial cancer. Across the whole study: Analyses were performed on blood at 3 weeks after treatment start (the second dose) and at 6 weeks.

Data came from immunoSEQ multiplex PCR; TCRdb stores just in-frame clones and leaves some out. The profile shows tens of thousands of clones, about 87% of them singletons. This CDR3 contains 14 residues. V shed 3 bases, J shed 10 bases, and the junction held 5 bases outside the gene matches. Germline V CDR1 and CDR2: SGHRS, YFSETQ. This sample's time point: pretreatment peripheral blood. Patients yielded 1 to 8 samples each, pretreatment and on-treatment. The chain recombines TRBV5-1 with TRBJ1-6; TRBD1 agrees at 9 bases. This receptor was obtained from a man in his 60s with urothelial cancer. This specimen consisted of PBMCs, obtained around atezolizumab (anti-PD-L1) treatment. CDR3 residues: CASSSGQGGSPLHF. CDR3 bases: TGCGCCAGCAGCTCGGGACAGGGTGGGTCACCCCTCCACTTT.